This T cell receptor (beta chain) originates from a study of T cells in Graves' hyperthyroidism and ophthalmopathy. The study's findings and limits: The model made its ophthalmopathy prediction, and onset followed a median about 6.8 months later. Blood also contained most expanded thyroid clonotypes above 0.001.

Germline V gives CDR1 KGHDR, CDR2 SFDVKD. With 4 bases removed from V and 3 bases from J, the gap between germline ends came to 15 bases. The CDR3 contains 16 residues. Amplification targeted TCR beta CDR3 regions from RNA transcripts. TCR CDR3 regions were first amplified by RT-PCR with HTBI primers. Each CDR3 protein is one row after TCRdb ran MiXCR on the multiplex PCR reads. There are about 640,000 distinct CDR3 sequences in the sample; roughly 45% occur only once, and less than 9.5% lies in the top ten. Points on this clonotype: The target antigen is unknown.

This sequence was found in an adult man with Graves' disease, either hyperthyroidism or ophthalmopathy (not recorded which). The chain joins TRBV24-1 to TRBJ1-5; D gene unclear. Source material: peripheral blood or thyroid tissue (not recorded which). CDR3 in amino acids: CATSDQSYGFNQPQHF. The DNA of the CDR3 is TGTGCCACCAGTGACCAGAGCTATGGCTTCAATCAGCCCCAGCATTTT.